One and the same sample provided the 7 T cell receptor beta chains below, sequenced in a study of Ad26.COV2.S vaccination and SARS-CoV-2 variants (dated by TCRdb to the early 2020s). The library was built by means of the immunoSEQ multiplex PCR assay. TCRdb holds this immuneACCESS table with in-frame rearrangements only. Some clones are missing; in checked studies, unresolved V genes explain under half, and the rest has no known cause. The sample table lists roughly 510,000 clones, roughly 89% of them with a count of one. Clones ranked in the top ten supply 10% to 15% of the sample. Read against the paper, the sample's treatment or condition label means: some 20 received Ad26.COV2.S at low or high dose, single or two shots; 5 received placebo; per-sample allocation not given. For vaccine and placebo recipients, repertoires were sequenced using samples collected on day 63 after the first injection.

The specimen comprised peripheral blood, sampled in a trial of Ad26.COV2.S vaccine versus placebo. The receptors shown here come from a person between 18 and 60 years old who received the Ad26.COV2.S COVID-19 vaccine or a placebo.

As to this clone: Other nucleotide sequences in the sample specify the same CDR3. Here the CDR3 DNA reads TGTGCCAGCAGTTTCAGCAATCAGCCCCAGCATTTT. Amino acids: CASSFSNQPQHF. The rearrangement links TRBV12-3 or TRBV12-4 to TRBJ1-5; D is unclear. V lost 3 bases and J lost 1, with 1 base in between. CDR3 size: 12 residues.

The V and J genes are TRBV7-2 and TRBJ2-6; D uncertain. The CDR3 consists of 16 residues. The V gene lost 5 bases and the J gene lost 1 base, with 12 bases spanning the gap. Germline CDR1 SGHTA, CDR2 FQGNSA. The CDR3 here is CASSKPKGSGANVLTF. The CDR3 coding sequence is TGTGCCAGCAGCAAACCTAAAGGGTCTGGGGCCAACGTCCTGACTTTC.

The gene calls are TRBV5-6 and TRBJ1-6; D uncertain. V was trimmed by 2 bases and J by 4 bases, leaving 10 bases between them. The germline gives CDR1 SGHDT, CDR2 YYEEEE. This CDR3 is 15 amino acids long. CDR3 sequence reads: CASSFWPAYNSPLHF. The CDR3 DNA is TGTGCCAGCAGCTTTTGGCCAGCTTATAATTCACCCCTCCACTTT.

V gene TRBV3-1 (or the pseudogene TRBV3-2) combines with J gene TRBJ1-2; D ambiguous. Germline CDR1 and CDR2: LGHDT and YNNKEL (reference sequence). CDR3 length: 14 amino acids. V gave up 3 bases and J gave up 4 bases, with 12 bases separating them. The chain's CDR3 is CASSHSTTRYGYTF. DNA of the CDR3: TGTGCCAGCAGCCACAGCACCACCCGCTATGGCTACACCTTC.

The V call is TRBV28, the J call TRBJ1-6, with D tentatively TRBD1 (6 bases). CDR3 length equals 13 residues. CDR1 and CDR2 (germline): MDHEN, SYDVKM. Trimming pared 7 bases from V and 12 bases from J, leaving 16 bases between. For the CDR3, the DNA is TGTGCCAGCACTCAGATACAGGGACTACCCCTCCACTTT. Protein product: CASTQIQGLPLHF. The whole variable domain, remainder taken from reference TRBV28 and TRBJ1-6, is DVKVTQSSRYLVKRTGEKVFLECVQDMDHENMFWYRQDPGLGLRLIYFSYDVKMKEKGDIPEGYSVSREKKERFSLILESASTNQTSMYLCASTQIQGLPLHFGNGTRLTVT.

The CDR3 sequence: CAIRSGGGTYNEQFF. The CDR3 nucleotides are TGTGCCATCCGATCCGGGGGCGGTACCTACAATGAGCAGTTCTTC. This chain uses TRBV10-3 with TRBJ2-1; D may correspond to TRBD1 or TRBD2 (6 bases each). The CDR3 is made up of 15 amino acids. Germline V gene lookup returns CDR1 ENHRY and CDR2 SYGVKD. V lost 8 bases and J 2 bases, leaving 16 bases between the germline ends.

This clone showed up just once. The chain employs TRBV5-8 and TRBJ1-2; D might be TRBD1 (5 bases). Germline-derived CDR1 and CDR2 are SGHTS and YDEGEE. V lost 1 base and J lost 3, with 10 bases in between. CDR3 length: 14 residues. In DNA, the CDR3 is TGTGCCAGCAGCTTGACGACAGCCTACTATGGCTACACCTTC. Protein: CASSLTTAYYGYTF.